This T cell receptor (beta chain) is from a study of post-analysis software for immune sequencing data. General study results and limits: In patients, TRBV5-6, TRBV5-1 and TRBV20-1 belonged to five TRBV segments found more frequently than in controls.

CDR3 length equals 14 residues. The V gene lost 6 bases and the J gene lost 1 base, with 7 bases spanning the gap. A word on this clonotype: Its antigen is unknown.

Built from TCR beta cDNA, the libraries had unique molecular identifiers in them. In TCRdb, the PCR reads were re-called with MiXCR into one record per CDR3 protein. There are approximately 160,000 distinct CDR3 sequences in the sample; approximately 30% occur only once, and 1.5% lies in the top ten. This receptor was obtained from a girl aged 10-17 years with multiple sclerosis. This rearrangement joins TRBV12-3 or TRBV12-4 to TRBJ2-6; D gene unclear. The sequencing input was blood. In DNA form, the CDR3 reads TGTGCCAGCAGCCAAGGGTCTGGGGCCAACGTCCTGACTTTC. Its translation: CASSQGSGANVLTF.